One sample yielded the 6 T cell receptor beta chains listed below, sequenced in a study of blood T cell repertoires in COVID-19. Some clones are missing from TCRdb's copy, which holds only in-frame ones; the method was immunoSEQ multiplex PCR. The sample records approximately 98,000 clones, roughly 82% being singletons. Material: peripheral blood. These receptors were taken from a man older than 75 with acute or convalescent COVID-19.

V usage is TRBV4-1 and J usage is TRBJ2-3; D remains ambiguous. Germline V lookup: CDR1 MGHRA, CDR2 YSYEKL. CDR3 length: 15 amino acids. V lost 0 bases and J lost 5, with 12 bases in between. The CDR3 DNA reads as TGCGCCAGCAGCCAAGACGCCCCCTTGAGAGATACGCAGTATTTT. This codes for CASSQDAPLRDTQYF.

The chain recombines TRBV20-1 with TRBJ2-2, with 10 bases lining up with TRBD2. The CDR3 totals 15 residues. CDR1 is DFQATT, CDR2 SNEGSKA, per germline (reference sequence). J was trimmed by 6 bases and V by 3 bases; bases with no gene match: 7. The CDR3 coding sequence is TGCAGTGCTAGTAGTAGCGGGGGGCCGGCCGGGGAGCTGTTTTTT. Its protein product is CSASSSGGPAGELFF.

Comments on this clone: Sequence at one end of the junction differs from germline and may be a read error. The CDR3 loop reads CASSSQGNEQFF. The CDR3 DNA reads TGTGCTAGCAGCTCACAGGGAAATGAGCAGTTCTTC. The chain recombines TRBV7-7 with TRBJ2-1, with D tentatively TRBD1 (6 bases). Germline V CDR1 and CDR2: SSHAT, FNYEAQ (reference sequence). The CDR3 has 12 residues.

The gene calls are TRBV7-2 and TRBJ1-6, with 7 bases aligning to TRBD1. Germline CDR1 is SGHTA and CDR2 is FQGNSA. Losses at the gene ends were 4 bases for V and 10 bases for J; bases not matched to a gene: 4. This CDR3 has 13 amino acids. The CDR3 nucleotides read TGTGCCAGCAGCTCTGACAGGGTCTCACCCCTCCACTTT. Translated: CASSSDRVSPLHF.

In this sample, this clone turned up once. CDR3 DNA: TGTGCCAGCAGCCCCGGAGGCCTGACTCCAGATACGCAGTATTTT. It specifies CASSPGGLTPDTQYF. The J gene is TRBJ2-3, the V gene TRBV7-9, with D possibly being TRBD2 (5 bases). V shed 5 bases and J shed 4 bases, with 16 bases lying between them. The CDR3 runs 15 residues. Germline CDR1 and CDR2: SEHNR and FQNEAQ (reference sequence). Full variable domain (remainder filled in from reference TRBV7-9 and TRBJ2-3): DTGVSQNPRHKITKRGQNVTFRCDPISEHNRLYWYRQTLGQGPEFLTYFQNEAQLEKSRLLSDRFSAERPKGSFSTLEIQRTEQGDSAMYLCASSPGGLTPDTQYFGPGTRLTVL.

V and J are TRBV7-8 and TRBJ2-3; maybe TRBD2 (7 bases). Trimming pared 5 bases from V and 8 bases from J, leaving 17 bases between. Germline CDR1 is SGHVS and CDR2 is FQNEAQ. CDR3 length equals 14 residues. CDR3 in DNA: TGTGCCAGCAGCCCGTTCGGGGGCGGGGGTACGCAGTATTTT. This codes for CASSPFGGGGTQYF.